This record concerns one TCR beta chain sequence. What it binds is not known. Other DNA sequences in the sample encode the same CDR3. The data derive from a study of CD4 T cell repertoires in COVID-19. Background on the study: CFSE-low cells expanded approximately eleven days with IL-2, then restimulated with other coronavirus spikes. Whole-study findings and limits: Between roughly 6.5 and 28% of SARS-CoV-2 clonotypes also appeared in SARS-CoV and/or HKU1 spike cultures.

Mild-to-severe COVID-19 survivors were the donors. Sequencing was done directly on freshly isolated, uncultured memory T cells. Repertoires were generated with immunoSEQ multiplex PCR, while TCRdb's copy carries only in-frame clones and drops some. The table includes tens of thousands of clones, about four fifths detected once. This TCR derives from a human donor who had COVID-19. The specimen was CD4+ T cells from peripheral blood, collected after recovery from COVID-19.

Written as DNA, the CDR3 is TGCGCCAGCAGCTTGGGCCAGGGTAACTATGGCTACACCTTC. Amino acids: CASSLGQGNYGYTF. The chain uses TRBV5-1 and TRBJ1-2, with D tentatively TRBD1 (5 bases). Trimming shortened V by 0 bases and J by 1 base, and 7 bases separated the two germline ends. The CDR3 consists of 14 residues. Germline V gives CDR1 SGHRS, CDR2 YFSETQ.